This T cell receptor (beta chain) was sequenced in a study of cytomegalovirus exposure and HLA in healthy donors. Primers: 60 Vbeta forward and 13 Jbeta reverse. Sequencing used immunoSEQ multiplex PCR; TCRdb keeps in-frame clones, though not all of them. The sample lists roughly 190,000 clones, roughly 13% occurring once. The sequence came from a man between 50 and 59 years old in good health and CMV-seropositive. The specimen was PBMCs.

In DNA, the CDR3 is TGTGCCAGCAGCTTCGGGGAGACCCAGTACTTC. Translated, it gives CASSFGETQYF. The genes are TRBV6-6 and TRBJ2-5; D is undetermined. The V and J ends lost 6 bases and 5 bases respectively, with 7 bases between them. Germline CDR1 is MNHNY and CDR2 is SVGAGI (reference sequence). The CDR3 spans 11 residues.